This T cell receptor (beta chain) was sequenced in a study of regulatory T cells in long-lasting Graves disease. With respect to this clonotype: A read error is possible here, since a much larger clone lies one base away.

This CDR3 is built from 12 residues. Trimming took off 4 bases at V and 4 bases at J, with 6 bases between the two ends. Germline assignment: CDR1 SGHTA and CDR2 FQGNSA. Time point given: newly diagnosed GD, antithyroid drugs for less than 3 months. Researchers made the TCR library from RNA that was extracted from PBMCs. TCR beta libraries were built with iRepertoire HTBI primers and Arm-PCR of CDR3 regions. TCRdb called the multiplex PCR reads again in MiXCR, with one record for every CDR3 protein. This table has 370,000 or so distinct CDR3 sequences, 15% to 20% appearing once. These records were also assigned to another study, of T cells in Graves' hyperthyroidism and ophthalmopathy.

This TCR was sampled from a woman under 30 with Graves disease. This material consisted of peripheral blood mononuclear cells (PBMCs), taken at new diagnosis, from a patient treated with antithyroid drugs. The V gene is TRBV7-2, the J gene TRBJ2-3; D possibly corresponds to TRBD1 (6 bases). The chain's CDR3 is CASSWTADTQYF. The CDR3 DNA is TGTGCCAGCAGCTGGACAGCAGATACGCAGTATTTT.